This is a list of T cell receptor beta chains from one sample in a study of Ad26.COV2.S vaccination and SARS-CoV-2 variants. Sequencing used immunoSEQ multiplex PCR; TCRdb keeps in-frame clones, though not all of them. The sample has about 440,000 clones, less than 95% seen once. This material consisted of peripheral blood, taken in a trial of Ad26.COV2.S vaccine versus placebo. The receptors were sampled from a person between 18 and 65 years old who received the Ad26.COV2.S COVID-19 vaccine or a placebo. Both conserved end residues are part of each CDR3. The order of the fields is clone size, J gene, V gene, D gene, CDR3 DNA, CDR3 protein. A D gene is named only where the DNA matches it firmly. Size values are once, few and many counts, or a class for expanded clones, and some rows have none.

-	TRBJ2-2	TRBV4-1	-	TGCGCCAGCAGCCAAGAGAGGAAGGGGCTGCGAACCGGGGAGCTGTTTTTT	CASSQERKGLRTGELFF
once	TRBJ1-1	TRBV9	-	TGTGCCAGCAGCGTAGAGGGACCTAACACTGAAGCTTTCTTT	CASSVEGPNTEAFF
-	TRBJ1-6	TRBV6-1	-	TGTGCCAGCAGTGAAACTTCATCGGGACAAAATAATTCACCCCTCCACTTT	CASSETSSGQNNSPLHF
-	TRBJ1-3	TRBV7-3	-	TGTGCCAGTGGGACGTCCTCTGGAAACACCATATATTTT	CASGTSSGNTIYF
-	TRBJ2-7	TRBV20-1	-	TGCAGTGCTAGTGATAACTACTACGAGCAGTACTTC	CSASDNYYEQYF
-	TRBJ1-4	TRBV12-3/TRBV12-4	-	TGTGCCAGCAGTGTACGAAGGGAAAAACTGTTTTTT	CASSVRREKLFF
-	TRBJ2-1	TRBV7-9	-	TGTGCCAGCAGCTTTAGCGATAGCTCCTACAATGAGCAGTTCTTC	CASSFSDSSYNEQFF
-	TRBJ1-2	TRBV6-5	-	TGTGCCAGCCTAGGGTCCAGGTTACTCTATGGCTACACCTTC	CASLGSRLLYGYTF
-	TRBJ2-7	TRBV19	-	TGTGCCAGTAGTATAGTGGGCACGACTTACGAGCAGTACTTC	CASSIVGTTYEQYF
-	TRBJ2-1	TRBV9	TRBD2	TGTGCCAGCAGCGCGACTAGCGGGAGGGTCTACAATGAGCAGTTCTTC	CASSATSGRVYNEQFF
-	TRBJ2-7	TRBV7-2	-	TGTGCCAGCAGTCCCCCGGGGTTCGCTTCCTACGAGCAGTACTTC	CASSPPGFASYEQYF
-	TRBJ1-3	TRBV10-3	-	TGTGCCATCAGGGACGGGTCTGGAAACACCATATATTTT	CAIRDGSGNTIYF
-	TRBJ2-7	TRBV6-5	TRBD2	TGTGCCAGCAGTTACAGGGCGGGAGGCTCCTACGAGCAGTACTTC	CASSYRAGGSYEQYF
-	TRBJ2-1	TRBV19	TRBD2	TGTGCCAGTAGTATACTGACTAGCGGGATTGTAAATGAGCAGTTCTTC	CASSILTSGIVNEQFF
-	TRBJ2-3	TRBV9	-	TGTGCCAGCAGCGTAGACCCTGGAGATACGCAGTATTTT	CASSVDPGDTQYF
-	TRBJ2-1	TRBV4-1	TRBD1	TGCGCCAGCAGCTTGCGGGACAGGGGGCGCGATGAGCAGTTCTTC	CASSLRDRGRDEQFF
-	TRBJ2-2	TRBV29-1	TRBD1	TGCAGCGTTGAAGCACATGGACCCGGGACAGGGTACACCGGGGAGCTGTTTTTT	CSVEAHGPGTGYTGELFF
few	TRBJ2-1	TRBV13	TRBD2	TGTGCCAGCAGCTTGTATACAAGGACTAGCGGGAGGGCCTCCTACAATGAGCAGTTCTTC	CASSLYTRTSGRASYNEQFF
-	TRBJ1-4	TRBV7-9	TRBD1	TGTGCCAGCACCCCCCCGGGACGGCAGGGGGGTGAAAAACTGTTTTTT	CASTPPGRQGGEKLFF
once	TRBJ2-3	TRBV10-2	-	TGCGCCAGCAGACAGGGAAGCACAGATACGCAGTATTTT	CASRQGSTDTQYF
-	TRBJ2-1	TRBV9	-	TGTGCCAGCAGCGTAGACGGGGGTACCTACAATGAGCAGTTCTTC	CASSVDGGTYNEQFF
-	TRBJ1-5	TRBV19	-	TGTGCCAGTAGTCTCTCTCCCCAGTGGGGAGGCAATCAGCCCCAGCATTTT	CASSLSPQWGGNQPQHF
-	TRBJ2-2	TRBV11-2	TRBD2	TGTGCCAGCAGCTTTTACGTCAGGACTAGGAACACCGGGGAGCTGTTTTTT	CASSFYVRTRNTGELFF
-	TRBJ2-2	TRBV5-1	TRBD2	TGCGCCAGCAGCATTAGCGGGCTGAACACCGGGGAGCTGTTTTTT	CASSISGLNTGELFF
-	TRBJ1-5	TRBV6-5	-	TGTGCCAGCAGTTACTCCTGGGATAGCAATCAGCCCCAGCATTTT	CASSYSWDSNQPQHF
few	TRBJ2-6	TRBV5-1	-	TGCGCCAGCAGCTTGGACAGGGTCACTGGGGCCAACGTCCTGACTTTC	CASSLDRVTGANVLTF
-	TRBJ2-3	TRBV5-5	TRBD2	TGTGCCAGCAGCATTGGGACTAGCGGGATGACAGATACGCAGTATTTT	CASSIGTSGMTDTQYF
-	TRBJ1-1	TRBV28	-	TGTGCCAGCAGTTTAAGTGCGGGGGTGAACACTGAAGCTTTCTTT	CASSLSAGVNTEAFF
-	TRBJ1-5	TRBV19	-	TGTGCCAGTAGTATAGCCCCAGGGCTGAGGGCCCAGCATTTT	CASSIAPGLRAQHF
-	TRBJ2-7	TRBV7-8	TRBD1	TGTGCCAGCAGCTTTAGGACGTCGGGACAGGACTACGAGCAGTACTTC	CASSFRTSGQDYEQYF
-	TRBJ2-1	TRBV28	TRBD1	TGTGCCAGCAGTGCCGGGACAGCAAATGAGCAGTTCTTC	CASSAGTANEQFF
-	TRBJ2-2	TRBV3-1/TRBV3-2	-	TGTGCCAGCAGCCAAGCAACAAAATCCGGGGAGCTGTTTTTT	CASSQATKSGELFF
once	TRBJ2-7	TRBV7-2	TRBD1	TGTGCCAGCAGCTCCCGGGACAGGGCTAAGGAGCAGTACTTC	CASSSRDRAKEQYF
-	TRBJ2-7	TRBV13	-	TGTGCCAGCAAGTCTGGGTCCTACGAGCAGTACTTC	CASKSGSYEQYF
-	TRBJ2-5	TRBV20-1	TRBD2	TGCAGTGCTAGTAGGACTAGCGGGAGTCAAGAGACCCAGTACTTC	CSASRTSGSQETQYF
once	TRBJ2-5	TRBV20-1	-	TGCAGTGCTAGTCCAAGGGGGAGATCCCAAGAGACCCAGTACTTC	CSASPRGRSQETQYF
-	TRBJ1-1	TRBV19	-	TGTGCCAGTAACACCCGTGATACTGAAGCTTTCTTT	CASNTRDTEAFF